The 24 T cell receptor beta chains listed next were all sequenced from one sample in a study of blood T cell repertoires in COVID-19. Some clones are missing from TCRdb's copy, which holds only in-frame ones; the method was immunoSEQ multiplex PCR. The profile shows approximately 330,000 clones, roughly 86% of them singletons. Sequencing used peripheral blood. The source of these receptors is a man aged 25 to 40 with COVID-19, enrolled during active disease.

This clone showed up just once. V and J are TRBV19 and TRBJ2-7; 10 nucleotides agree with TRBD1. V shed 3 bases, J shed 5 bases, and the junction held 7 bases outside the gene matches. The CDR3 is 15 residues long. Germline-derived CDR1 and CDR2 are LNHDA and SQIVND (reference sequence). The CDR3 nucleotides read TGTGCCAGTAGTATTCCCCTCGGGACAGGGGACGAGCAGTACTTC. Translating it yields CASSIPLGTGDEQYF.

In its sample, this clone was seen a few times. J is TRBJ1-2 and V is TRBV19, with D perhaps TRBD1 (6 bases). V dropped 4 bases and J dropped 7 bases, with 16 bases sitting between them. The CDR3 runs 14 residues. The germline gives CDR1 LNHDA, CDR2 SQIVND (reference sequence). CDR3 DNA: TGTGCCAGTAGTAACATTACAGGGAGAGGTGGCTACACCTTC. This sequence encodes CASSNITGRGGYTF.

V usage is TRBV2 and J usage is TRBJ2-5, with D maybe TRBD1 (6 bases). The V gene's germline CDR1 is SNHLY and CDR2 FYNNEI. CDR3 length equals 16 residues. Trimming took off 3 bases at V and 4 bases at J, with 18 bases between the two ends. The CDR3 region is CASSEGFGRGGETQYF. Here the CDR3 DNA reads TGTGCCAGCAGTGAGGGCTTCGGCAGGGGCGGAGAGACCCAGTACTTC.

The V gene is TRBV4-2, the J gene TRBJ2-6, with D possibly TRBD2 on 6 matching bases. Germline V gives CDR1 LGHNA, CDR2 YNFKEQ. The CDR3 sequence is 16 residues long. Trimming removed 3 bases from V and 0 bases from J, with 9 bases in between. The CDR3 reads CASSQEGSSGANVLTF. The DNA of the CDR3 is TGTGCCAGCAGCCAGGAGGGGTCCTCTGGGGCCAACGTCCTGACTTTC.

This clone has only a few counts. An end of the junction does not agree with germline; a read error may underlie this. The gene calls are TRBV4-3 and TRBJ2-7; 12 bases agree with TRBD2. This CDR3 contains 13 residues. Germline values: CDR1 LGHNA, CDR2 YSLEER. The CDR3 is CASSQGTSGQRNF. CDR3 in DNA: TGCGCCAGCAGCCAGGGGACTAGCGGGCAAAGGAACTTC.

The V gene is TRBV19, the J gene TRBJ2-2; D is perhaps TRBD2 (6 bases). This CDR3 is built from 16 residues. The germline gives CDR1 LNHDA, CDR2 SQIVND (reference sequence). The germline V and J ends were trimmed by 3 bases and 3 bases, with 14 bases remaining between them. In DNA, the CDR3 is TGTGCCAGTAGTATCGCCGGGAGTTGGGACACCGGGGAGCTGTTTTTT. Residues: CASSIAGSWDTGELFF. Supplemented by reference TRBV19 and TRBJ2-2, the full variable domain reads DGGITQSPKYLFRKEGQNVTLSCEQNLNHDAMYWYRQDPGQGLRLIYYSQIVNDFQKGDIAEGYSVSREKKESFPLTVTSAQKNPTAFYLCASSIAGSWDTGELFFGEGSRLTVL.

The chain links TRBV7-8 to TRBJ1-1; D is unclear. CDR1 SGHVS and CDR2 FQNEAQ come from the germline V gene. CDR3 length: 15 residues. Trimming took 5 bases from V and 3 from J, leaving 16 bases between them. The CDR3 loop reads CASSHSYHRDTEAFF. The CDR3 nucleotides read TGTGCCAGCAGCCATTCTTACCACCGGGACACTGAAGCTTTCTTT.

This rearrangement joins TRBV6-5 to TRBJ2-7; the match to TRBD1 covers 8 bases. The germline CDR1 and CDR2 sequences are MNHEY and SVGAGI. The CDR3 totals 14 residues. Trimming cost V 2 bases and J 5 bases; bases outside gene matches: 5. The DNA for the CDR3 is TGTGCCAGCAGTTACGGAGACAGGGGACACGAGCAGTACTTC. It codes for CASSYGDRGHEQYF.

CDR3 DNA: TGTGCCAGCAACAGGGACAACACCGGGGAGCTGTTTTTT. Its protein is CASNRDNTGELFF. V is TRBV7-3 and J is TRBJ2-2, with D maybe TRBD1 (6 bases). The CDR3 is made up of 13 amino acids. Germline-derived CDR1 and CDR2 are SGHTA and FQGTGA. The V and J ends lost 7 bases and 2 bases respectively, with 8 bases between them.

This clone was seen just once. The gene calls are TRBV7-9 and TRBJ1-2, with TRBD1 identical over 9 bases. The CDR3 is made up of 15 amino acids. Germline trimming cut 2 bases from V and 1 base from J; bases unmatched to any gene: 2. CDR1 and CDR2 (germline): SEHNR, FQNEAQ (reference sequence). This CDR3 reads CASSLSDRGNYGYTF. As DNA, the CDR3 is TGTGCCAGCAGCTTATCGGACAGGGGTAACTATGGCTACACCTTC.

This clone was seen just once. This chain uses TRBV6-5 with TRBJ2-7; 7 bases are shared with TRBD1. V gave up 5 bases and J gave up 12 bases; unmatched junction bases: 4. CDR1 is MNHEY, CDR2 SVGAGI, per germline. The CDR3 covers 10 residues. The CDR3 DNA reads as TGTGCCAGCAGTAACAGGGGTCCGTACTTC. Protein product: CASSNRGPYF.

The chain joins TRBV28 to TRBJ2-7; perhaps TRBD1 as D (7 bases). Germline CDR1 and CDR2: MDHEN and SYDVKM. V dropped 6 bases and J dropped 0 bases, with 15 bases sitting between them. The CDR3 totals 15 residues. DNA of the CDR3: TGTGCCAGCAGCCAGGGGGGTCGGAGCTCCTACGAGCAGTACTTC. Its translation: CASSQGGRSSYEQYF.

This clone was observed a few times. The chain joins TRBV29-1 to TRBJ2-7; possibly TRBD1 for D (5 bases). This CDR3 has 11 amino acids. Germline V gives CDR1 SQVTM, CDR2 ANQGSEA. V lost 7 bases to trimming and J lost 3 bases, with 10 bases between them. The CDR3 nucleotides are TGCAGCGGGGCTGACAGCTACGAGCAGTACTTC. Protein: CSGADSYEQYF.

The CDR3 DNA is TGTGCCAGCAGTGAAGGACTAGCATCCTACAATGAGCAGTTCTTC. Translated, it gives CASSEGLASYNEQFF. The chain has TRBV6-1 and TRBJ2-1; 7 bases align to TRBD2. Germline lookup yields CDR1 MNHNS and CDR2 SASEGT. V gave up 1 base and J gave up 1 base; unmatched junction bases: 1. CDR3 length equals 15 residues.

This clone was detected only a few times. V and J are TRBV4-1 and TRBJ1-1; D ambiguous. CDR3 size: 14 residues. V lost 1 base and J 2 bases, leaving 8 bases between the germline ends. CDR1 is MGHRA, CDR2 YSYEKL, per germline. CDR3 in amino acids: CASSQGVGNTEAFF. The CDR3 nucleotides read TGCGCCAGCAGCCAAGGTGTGGGCAACACTGAAGCTTTCTTT.

The V gene is TRBV30, the J gene TRBJ1-1, with D tentatively TRBD1 (5 bases). V lost 4 bases and J 10 bases, leaving 22 bases between the germline ends. Germline CDR1 reads GTSNPN; CDR2 reads SVGIG (reference sequence). The CDR3 sequence is 14 residues long. The CDR3 DNA sequence: TGTGCCTGGACTGGGCAAGGGGTAGGGCAGAGAGCTTTCTTT. Protein: CAWTGQGVGQRAFF.

This clone was seen only a few times. CDR3 in DNA: TGTGCCAGCAGCTTGAGGCGTCTGGGCCTGGGGACAGGGGCCTATGGCTACACCTTC. It encodes CASSLRRLGLGTGAYGYTF. This chain links TRBV5-8 with TRBJ1-2; 10 nucleotides agree with TRBD1. Germline V gene data show CDR1 as SGHTS and CDR2 as YDEGEE. The CDR3 covers 19 residues. The ends lost 1 base at V and 4 bases at J; junction bases unmatched: 16.

The rearrangement joins TRBV28 to TRBJ1-1; possible D gene TRBD1, 5 bases. V was cut by 4 bases and J by 5 bases, with 17 bases left in between. Germline CDR1 is MDHEN and CDR2 is SYDVKM. The CDR3 loop spans 15 amino acids. CDR3 bases: TGTGCCAGCAGTTCATCAGGGAAATCCGAAACTGAAGCTTTCTTT. This gives the protein CASSSSGKSETEAFF.

This clone was seen a single time. The chain recombines TRBV7-2 with TRBJ2-7; D is perhaps TRBD2 (5 bases). The CDR3 length is 11 residues. CDR1 SGHTA and CDR2 FQGNSA come from the germline V gene. V lost 2 bases to trimming and J lost 9 bases, with 8 bases between them. Here the CDR3 reads CASSLQDWQYF. The CDR3, as DNA: TGTGCCAGCAGCTTACAGGACTGGCAGTACTTC.

The chain recombines TRBV18 with TRBJ2-1, with 9 bases matching TRBD1. Per germline, CDR1 KGHSH and CDR2 LQKENI. V was pared by 10 bases and J by 9 bases, with 13 bases of the junction left unmatched. This CDR3 has 14 residues. CDR3 region: CATHPGQGVVEQFF. In DNA, the CDR3 is TGTGCCACCCATCCGGGACAGGGTGTAGTTGAGCAGTTCTTC.

CDR3 in amino acids: CASRPGLAGGYEQYF. The DNA for the CDR3 is TGTGCCAGCAGGCCAGGACTAGCGGGAGGTTACGAGCAGTACTTC. The rearrangement joins TRBV27 to TRBJ2-7; 14 bases line up with TRBD2. This CDR3 comprises 15 residues. CDR1 is MNHEY, CDR2 SMNVEV, per germline (reference sequence). Germline trimming cut 6 bases from V and 4 bases from J; bases unmatched to any gene: 5.

Notes on this clone: Other DNA sequences within the sample encode an identical CDR3. The CDR3 loop is CASSLQSPLHF. The CDR3 DNA is TGTGCCAGCAGTTTACAGTCACCCCTCCACTTT. The chain links TRBV28 to TRBJ1-6; D is ambiguous. V lost 2 bases and J 10 bases, leaving 3 bases between the germline ends. CDR1 and CDR2 from the germline V gene are MDHEN and SYDVKM. This CDR3 has 11 residues.

The sample holds a few counts of this clone. The chain carries TRBV24-1 and TRBJ1-1; 9 positions match TRBD1. Germline CDR1 and CDR2: KGHDR and SFDVKD. This CDR3 is built from 12 residues. Trimming took 5 bases from V and 9 from J; bases not matched to a gene: 3. Written as DNA, the CDR3 is TGTGCCACCAGTGCGGGACAGGGCCAAGCTTTCTTT. Translation gives CATSAGQGQAFF.

This clone was recorded once. V is TRBV9 and J is TRBJ1-1, with 10 positions matching TRBD1. In germline, CDR1 is SGDLS, CDR2 YYNGEE. The CDR3 has 16 residues. Unmatched junction bases numbered 11, after V lost 4 bases and J lost 5 bases. The CDR3 DNA follows: TGTGCCAGCAGCATTAGGGGACAGGGGCGGGGGACTGAAGCTTTCTTT. It is translated as CASSIRGQGRGTEAFF.